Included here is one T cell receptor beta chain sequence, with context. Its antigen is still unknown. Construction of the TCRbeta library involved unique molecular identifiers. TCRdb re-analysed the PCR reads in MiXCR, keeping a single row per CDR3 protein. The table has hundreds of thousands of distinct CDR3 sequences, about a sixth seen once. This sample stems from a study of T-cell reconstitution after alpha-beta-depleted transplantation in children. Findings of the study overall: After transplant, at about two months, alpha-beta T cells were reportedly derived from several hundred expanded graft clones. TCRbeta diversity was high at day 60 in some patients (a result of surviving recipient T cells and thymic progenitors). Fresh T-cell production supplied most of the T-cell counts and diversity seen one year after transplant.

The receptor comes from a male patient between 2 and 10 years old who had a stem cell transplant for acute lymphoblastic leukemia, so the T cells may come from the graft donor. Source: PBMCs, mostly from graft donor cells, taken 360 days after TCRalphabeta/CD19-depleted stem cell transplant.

This chain's CDR3 is CASSREFADEKLFF. Here the CDR3 DNA reads TGTGCCAGCAGCCGGGAATTCGCGGATGAAAAACTGTTTTTT. The rearrangement uses TRBV14 and TRBJ1-4; D uncertain. This CDR3 is built from 14 residues. Germline V CDR1 and CDR2: SGHDN, FVKESK. V lost 4 bases and J 6 bases, leaving 12 bases between the germline ends.